This TCR beta chain was identified in a study of shared clonotypes between healthy human individuals. Overall study context: Used for every donor were three CD4 naive, three CD4 memory, two CD8 naive and one CD8 memory plate.

V lost 6 bases to trimming and J lost 5 bases, with 10 bases between them. The CDR3 loop spans 13 amino acids. The germline V gene encodes CDR1 SGHDN and CDR2 FVKESK. Generated by immunoSEQ multiplex PCR, the TCRdb table keeps only in-frame clones and is missing some. The repertoire holds fewer than 400,000 clones, with over 65% as singletons. This receptor was taken from a man aged 30-40 years in good health. The specimen sequenced was memory CD4+ T cells sorted from blood. As for subset: CD45RA-negative fraction. The rearrangement joins TRBV14 to TRBJ2-2; maybe TRBD1 (5 bases). The CDR3 region is CASRTGLTGELFF. The CDR3, as DNA: TGTGCCAGCAGAACAGGTTTAACCGGGGAGCTGTTTTTT.